One sample yielded the 10 T cell receptor beta chains listed below, sequenced in a study of T cells in localized non-small cell lung cancer. This table comes from immunoSEQ multiplex PCR, and its TCRdb copy is limited to in-frame clones, with some not included. The table records about 21,000 clones, around 85% of them present only once. This specimen was peripheral blood, taken before any cancer treatment. These TCRs come from a man aged 40 to 70 with stage I lung adenocarcinoma.

The gene calls are TRBV29-1 and TRBJ2-5, with TRBD1 matching 7 bases. The germline CDR1 and CDR2 sequences are SQVTM and ANQGSEA. After removal of 4 bases from V and 5 bases from J, the junction contained 10 bases not matched to a gene. The CDR3 runs to 14 residues. CDR3 region: CSVGRGLFWETQYF. The DNA of the CDR3 is TGCAGCGTTGGTAGGGGGCTTTTTTGGGAGACCCAGTACTTC.

The chain is built from TRBV7-8 and TRBJ2-7, with a weak D call TRBD2 (5 bases). V lost 3 bases to trimming and J lost 3 bases, with 12 bases between them. The CDR3 length is 14 residues. Looked up from germline, CDR1 is SGHVS and CDR2 is FQNEAQ. DNA for the CDR3: TGTGCCAGCAGCTTCAAAAGGGAGCGCTACGAGCAGTACTTC. It yields the protein CASSFKRERYEQYF.

This chain uses TRBV7-3 with TRBJ2-3, with 11 bases that match TRBD2. Germline assignment: CDR1 SGHTA and CDR2 FQGTGA. This CDR3 is 16 amino acids long. The J segment lost 8 bases and the V segment lost 1 base, leaving 8 bases of the junction unmatched. CDR3 region: CASSLRLAGTRATQYF. CDR3 coding DNA: TGTGCCAGCAGCTTAAGACTAGCGGGAACCCGGGCTACGCAGTATTTT.

The count of this clone is one. The chain links TRBV4-3 to TRBJ1-1; TRBD1 matches 7 bases. Germline V lookup: CDR1 LGHNA, CDR2 YSLEER. This CDR3 is built from 16 residues. V lost 0 bases and J lost 3; bases outside the gene matches: 7. The CDR3 DNA follows: TGCGCCAGCAGCCAAGAACCCCCGGGACAGCACACTGAAGCTTTCTTT. It yields the protein CASSQEPPGQHTEAFF.

The chain combines TRBV7-3 with TRBJ2-2; D ambiguous. The V end was cut by 1 base, the J end by 1 base, with 10 bases between. This CDR3 is 16 amino acids long. The germline gives CDR1 SGHTA, CDR2 FQGTGA. CDR3: CASSLNSPGNTGELFF. The CDR3 DNA reads as TGTGCCAGCAGCTTAAACTCGCCTGGGAACACCGGGGAGCTGTTTTTT.

The chain combines TRBV10-3 with TRBJ1-5, with 9 bases aligning to TRBD1. V lost 2 bases, J lost 2 bases, and 10 bases stayed unmatched. This CDR3 spans 18 amino acids. Germline assignment: CDR1 ENHRY and CDR2 SYGVKD. The CDR3 bases are TGTGCCATCAGTGAGGCGAAACCGGGACAGGGTGGCAATCAGCCCCAGCATTTT. Protein sequence: CAISEAKPGQGGNQPQHF.

The chain carries TRBV18 and TRBJ2-3, with D perhaps TRBD2 (6 bases). Per germline, CDR1 KGHSH and CDR2 LQKENI. V was clipped by 3 bases and J by 6 bases, with 16 bases between them. This CDR3 region has 15 residues. CDR3 sequence reads: CASSPGTGTRDTQYF. In DNA, the CDR3 is TGTGCCAGCTCACCCGGGACCGGGACTCGGGATACGCAGTATTTT.

The rearrangement links TRBV2 to TRBJ1-5; tentatively, D is TRBD1 (5 bases). This CDR3 is built from 15 residues. V lost 7 bases to trimming and J lost 6 bases, with 19 bases between them. From germline, CDR1 is SNHLY and CDR2 FYNNEI. The CDR3 loop is CASKQGRLSSQPQHF. In nucleotides, the CDR3 is TGTGCCAGCAAGCAGGGTCGGCTTTCCAGTCAGCCCCAGCATTTT.

This clone was picked up one time. The rearrangement joins TRBV28 to TRBJ2-1; D remains unclear. V was shortened by 3 bases and J by 3 bases, with 0 bases between the two germline ends. CDR1 and CDR2 from the germline V gene are MDHEN and SYDVKM. CDR3 length: 11 residues. In DNA form, the CDR3 reads TGTGCCAGCAGTTTCTACAATGAGCAGTTCTTC. Its protein product is CASSFYNEQFF.

This clone was picked up one time. J is TRBJ2-3 and V is TRBV28, with unresolved D. Between the trimmed V and J ends, which lost 4 bases and 5 bases, there was a span of 4 bases. The germline CDR1 and CDR2 sequences are MDHEN and SYDVKM. The CDR3 contains 11 residues. DNA of the CDR3: TGTGCCAGCAGTTGGGAAGATACGCAGTATTTT. This sequence encodes CASSWEDTQYF.